This T cell receptor (beta chain) was sequenced for a study of post-analysis software for immune sequencing data. General study findings and limits: In patients, five or six TRBV segments were more frequent than in controls, with TRBV5-6, TRBV5-1 and TRBV20-1 among them.

V lost 1 base and J 1 base, leaving 7 bases between the germline ends. The CDR3 extends over 14 amino acids. Germline V lookup: CDR1 LGHNA, CDR2 YNFKEQ. Comment on this clonotype: Its antigen is not known.

Unique molecular identifiers tagged the TCR beta cDNA libraries. TCRdb fed the PCR reads into MiXCR, producing one record per CDR3 protein. Among roughly 580,000 distinct CDR3 sequences listed, about 40% were seen once. The clonotype was recovered from a girl aged 10 to 17 with multiple sclerosis. The J gene is TRBJ2-5, the V gene TRBV4-2; D gene uncertain. What was sequenced was blood. CDR3 nucleotides: TGTGCCAGCAGCCAAGTAGCCATCCAAGAGACCCAGTACTTC. Residues: CASSQVAIQETQYF.